Each of the 16 T cell receptor beta chains below was sequenced from the same sample in a study of monozygotic twins with inflammatory bowel disease. TCRdb re-called the 5' RACE reads and shows each CDR3 protein once, DNA omitted. This sample's clone table lists some 190,000 distinct CDR3 sequences. Sequences were obtained from blood. These receptors were collected from a human donor with ulcerative colitis or Crohn's disease, or a healthy co-twin of an affected twin (not recorded which).

The chain recombines TRBV3-1 with TRBJ1-6; the D call from TCRdb, TRBD1, cannot be confirmed without DNA. CDR1 and CDR2 (germline): LGHDT, YNNKEL (reference sequence). The CDR3 sequence is 16 residues long. The CDR3 loop is CASSQSSGTRGSPLHF.

The CDR3 loop is CASSTGTGGYKSINEQFF. This sequence joins TRBV5-1 and TRBJ2-1; TCRdb selects TRBD1, and the lack of DNA leaves this call unchecked. Germline V CDR1 and CDR2: SGHRS, YFSETQ. The CDR3 has 18 residues.

The chain joins TRBV6-5 to TRBJ1-1; TCRdb lists TRBD1, though no DNA is available to test this call. The CDR3 is 16 amino acids. The germline V gene has CDR1 MNHEY and CDR2 SVGAGI. The CDR3 region is CASSWYREGGNTEAFF.

This chain's CDR3 is CASSVDLPNYNEQFF. This chain connects TRBV5-1 to TRBJ2-1. There are 15 residues in the CDR3. Germline V gene lookup returns CDR1 SGHRS and CDR2 YFSETQ.

The chain uses TRBV6-2 or TRBV6-3 and TRBJ1-1; as DNA is missing, the TRBD1 call by TCRdb cannot be tested. Germline loops: CDR1 MNHEY, CDR2 SVGEGT. This CDR3 is built from 12 residues. CDR3 protein: CASSSPGIGAFF.

The J gene is TRBJ2-1, the V gene TRBV5-1; TCRdb's D gene call, TRBD2, goes unchecked for lack of DNA. Germline V gene sequence: CDR1 SGHRS, CDR2 YFSETQ. The CDR3 spans 12 residues. CDR3 sequence reads: CASSLTSDEQFF.

The rearrangement links TRBV5-1 to TRBJ1-1. Germline V lookup: CDR1 SGHRS, CDR2 YFSETQ. The CDR3 sequence is 15 residues long. CDR3 residues: CASSLDSTFGAEAFF.

The chain has TRBV20-1 and TRBJ1-2; there is no DNA to check the TCRdb D call of TRBD1. Germline CDR1 and CDR2: DFQATT and SNEGSKA (reference sequence). The CDR3 spans 15 residues. The CDR3 region is CSASPQTSTRFGYTF.

This chain joins TRBV28 and TRBJ2-5; TCRdb picks TRBD1, but there is no DNA to check that call. The CDR3 spans 11 residues. The germline V gene encodes CDR1 MDHEN and CDR2 SYDVKM. CDR3 protein: CASRGRGAQYF.

CDR3 sequence reads: CSVWDTSFTDTQYF. The rearrangement links TRBV29-1 to TRBJ2-3; TCRdb lists TRBD1, though no DNA is available to test this call. Looked up from germline, CDR1 is SQVTM and CDR2 is ANQGSEA. The CDR3 runs 14 residues.

The gene calls are TRBV27 and TRBJ1-5; no DNA is available, so the TRBD1 call from TCRdb remains unchecked. CDR3 size: 14 residues. In germline, CDR1 is MNHEY, CDR2 SMNVEV (reference sequence). The chain's CDR3 is CASSFRVTSQPQHF.

The chain joins TRBV11-2 to TRBJ2-5; absent DNA, TCRdb's TRBD1 call cannot be checked. CDR1 and CDR2 (germline): SGHAT, FQNNGV. The CDR3 totals 15 residues. The CDR3 loop reads CASSLVLGAQETQYF.

The genes are TRBV6-5 and TRBJ2-5; TCRdb designates TRBD2, a call that cannot be tested without DNA. Germline V gives CDR1 MNHEY, CDR2 SVGAGI. This CDR3 comprises 15 residues. CDR3 residues: CASSYGTSPGETQYF.

The V call is TRBV27, the J call TRBJ2-2; the D gene TCRdb calls, TRBD1, cannot be checked with no DNA. The CDR3 extends over 14 amino acids. Germline CDR1 reads MNHEY; CDR2 reads SMNVEV (reference sequence). The chain's CDR3 is CASTKAGTAGELFF.

The V call is TRBV5-1, the J call TRBJ2-7; the TCRdb call, TRBD2, lacks DNA for checking. The CDR3 has 17 amino acids. The germline V gene has CDR1 SGHRS and CDR2 YFSETQ. The CDR3 region is CASSFGGGGLAGVEQYF.

V is TRBV30 and J is TRBJ1-2; TCRdb indicates TRBD1, and absent DNA this call remains unverified. The CDR3 contains 14 residues. The V gene's germline CDR1 is GTSNPN and CDR2 SVGIG (reference sequence). The CDR3 reads CAWSVQGGRGGYTF.